This T cell receptor beta chain comes out of a study of blood T cell repertoires in COVID-19. At the level of the study: Researchers got acute and convalescent COVID-19 samples from the United States, Italy and Spain.

In the authors' methods: Quantification of nucleated cells was approximated via reference gene primer amplification. This table comes from immunoSEQ multiplex PCR, and its TCRdb copy is limited to in-frame clones, with some not included. V, J and clone size are those of that table, while D and trimming were read from the DNA. The table lists 30,000 to 40,000 clones, roughly 84% of them singletons. Germline CDR1 reads SEHNR; CDR2 reads FQNEAQ (reference sequence). The CDR3 has 14 amino acids. V was cut by 0 bases and J by 4 bases, with 4 bases left in between. Sequencing was carried out using peripheral blood. This clonotype was obtained from a man in his 60s with active COVID-19. V is TRBV7-9 and J is TRBJ1-6; D gene uncertain. Here the CDR3 reads CASSLAVYNSPLHF. Here the CDR3 DNA reads TGTGCCAGCAGCTTAGCCGTGTATAATTCACCCCTCCACTTT.